The sample holds many counts of the clone carrying this T cell receptor (beta chain). Using its own MiXCR run on the 5' RACE reads, TCRdb lists one record per CDR3 protein. The sample holds 690,000 or so distinct CDR3 sequences; around 6% are singletons and the top ten take 1.5% to 2%. The sample comes from a study of identical twins. The sequence was collected from a man aged 18 to 29 in good health. The sample comprised naive T cells sorted from blood.

CDR3 nucleotides: TGCAGTGCCATTTCGGCCGCGAGCTCCTATAATTCACCCCTCCACTTT. It is translated as CSAISAASSYNSPLHF. The rearrangement links TRBV20-1 to TRBJ1-6; D uncertain. This CDR3 spans 16 amino acids. Germline lookup yields CDR1 DFQATT and CDR2 SNEGSKA (reference sequence). The V end lost 6 bases, the J end lost 0 bases, and 15 bases lay between the germline ends.